The 23 T cell receptor beta chains reported below all come from one sample, sequenced in a study of blood T cell repertoires in COVID-19 (dated by TCRdb to about 2020). The library was obtained by the immunoSEQ multiplex PCR assay. The table was pulled from immuneACCESS by TCRdb, which kept in-frame rearrangements only. Such tables lose some clones; where checked, under half of the loss comes from unresolved V genes, and the rest has no known cause. The sample table lists tens of thousands of clones, roughly 88% of them with a count of one. The ten largest make up under 0.6% of the sample. The sequencing input was peripheral blood. The source is a man aged 50 to 59 with COVID-19, enrolled during active disease.

CDR3: CSASYLSSGTSGGEQYF. The CDR3 DNA reads as TGCAGTGCTAGTTATTTATCCTCCGGGACTAGCGGGGGAGAGCAGTACTTC. The gene calls are TRBV20-1 and TRBJ2-7, with TRBD2 matching over 14 bases. Per germline, CDR1 DFQATT and CDR2 SNEGSKA (reference sequence). There are 17 residues in the CDR3. The V and J ends lost 3 bases and 7 bases, in that order; junction bases with no gene match: 14.

The rearrangement uses TRBV19 and TRBJ1-4; D is perhaps TRBD1 (6 bases). The CDR3 is made up of 16 amino acids. V was trimmed by 6 bases and J by 8 bases, leaving 22 bases between them. Germline V gene data show CDR1 as LNHDA and CDR2 as SQIVND (reference sequence). As DNA, the CDR3 is TGTGCCAGTAGCGGAGACAGGACGGGTGCGGGCGAAAAACTGTTTTTT. It translates to CASSGDRTGAGEKLFF.

The chain employs TRBV5-4 and TRBJ2-3; no firm D call. In germline, CDR1 is SGHNT, CDR2 YYREEE (reference sequence). The germline V and J ends were trimmed by 4 bases and 6 bases, with 18 bases remaining between them. The CDR3 is 15 amino acids. This CDR3 is CASSVAALGGDTQYF. CDR3 DNA: TGTGCCAGCAGCGTGGCGGCCCTAGGTGGGGATACGCAGTATTTT.

The chain links TRBV7-3 to TRBJ2-3; TRBD2 matches at 8 bases. CDR3 length: 14 amino acids. With V trimmed by 2 bases and J by 3 bases, 1 base remained unmatched. From germline, CDR1 is SGHTA and CDR2 FQGTGA. In DNA, the CDR3 is TGTGCCAGCAGCTTACGACTAGCGACAGATACGCAGTATTTT. Protein sequence: CASSLRLATDTQYF. Looking up the rest from reference TRBV7-3 and TRBJ2-3 gives the full variable domain: GAGVSQTPSNKVTEKGKYVELRCDPISGHTALYWYRQSLGQGPEFLIYFQGTGAADDSGLPNDRFFAVRPEGSVSTLKIQRTERGDSAVYLCASSLRLATDTQYFGPGTRLTVL.

The chain is built from TRBV7-2 and TRBJ2-1; a weak D match, TRBD1 (6 bases). V lost 2 bases to trimming and J lost 5 bases, with 13 bases between them. The germline V gene has CDR1 SGHTA and CDR2 FQGNSA. This CDR3 is 15 amino acids long. CDR3 loop: CASSLNRALNNEQFF. The CDR3 DNA is TGTGCCAGCAGCTTAAACAGGGCCCTTAACAATGAGCAGTTCTTC. Looking up the rest from reference TRBV7-2 and TRBJ2-1 gives the full variable domain: GAGVSQSPSNKVTEKGKDVELRCDPISGHTALYWYRQSLGQGLEFLIYFQGNSAPDKSGLPSDRFSAERTGGSVSTLTIQRTQQEDSAVYLCASSLNRALNNEQFFGPGTRLTVL.

This chain joins TRBV7-2 and TRBJ2-7; no clear D. The germline V and J ends were trimmed by 4 bases and 4 bases, with 11 bases remaining between them. Germline lookup yields CDR1 SGHTA and CDR2 FQGNSA. This CDR3 is 13 amino acids long. In nucleotides, the CDR3 is TGTGCCAGCAGCTCCGATCGTCGGTACGAGCAGTACTTC. The encoded protein is CASSSDRRYEQYF.

The table lists this clone with a count of one. The rearrangement links TRBV11-2 to TRBJ2-1; 9 bases match TRBD2. Germline loops: CDR1 SGHAT, CDR2 FQNNGV. Losses at the gene ends were 4 bases for V and 3 bases for J; bases not matched to a gene: 10. The CDR3 runs to 17 residues. The CDR3 loop reads CASSYRGLAGLYNEQFF. In DNA, the CDR3 is TGTGCCAGCAGCTACCGAGGGCTAGCGGGACTCTACAATGAGCAGTTCTTC.

The J gene is TRBJ2-3, the V gene TRBV24-1, with 12 bases aligning to TRBD2. Trimming took 4 bases from V and 4 from J; bases not matched to a gene: 11. Germline values: CDR1 KGHDR, CDR2 SFDVKD. CDR3 size: 18 residues. CDR3 sequence reads: CATSEPLLTSGRADTQYF. In nucleotides, the CDR3 is TGTGCCACCAGTGAACCGCTCCTGACTAGCGGGAGAGCAGATACGCAGTATTTT.

The rearrangement joins TRBV4-1 to TRBJ2-7; TRBD1 matches 10 bases. The CDR3 consists of 16 residues. After removal of 3 bases from V and 7 bases from J, the junction contained 12 bases not matched to a gene. In germline, CDR1 is MGHRA, CDR2 YSYEKL. The CDR3 here is CASSQTGGSTPGEQYF. The CDR3, as DNA: TGCGCCAGCAGCCAGACAGGGGGCTCGACTCCAGGGGAGCAGTACTTC.

This clone was seen once. V gene TRBV7-2 combines with J gene TRBJ2-2; 7 bases map to TRBD1. The germline gives CDR1 SGHTA, CDR2 FQGNSA. Unmatched junction bases numbered 9, after V lost 1 base and J lost 7 bases. The CDR3 contains 16 residues. For the CDR3, the DNA is TGTGCCAGCAGCTTAGTAGGGGGCAGCTTCTTCGGGGAGCTGTTTTTT. Translation: CASSLVGGSFFGELFF.

The chain links TRBV6-4 to TRBJ2-3, with D tentatively TRBD2 (6 bases). CDR3 length: 16 residues. Trimming pared 2 bases from V and 0 bases from J, leaving 12 bases between. Germline values: CDR1 MRHNA, CDR2 SNTAGT. In DNA form, the CDR3 reads TGTGCCAGCAGTGACCCCTCCAGCGGGAGCACAGATACGCAGTATTTT. As protein: CASSDPSSGSTDTQYF.

V and J are TRBV6-2 or TRBV6-3 and TRBJ2-1; TRBD1 is a possible D gene (6 bases). V was pared by 2 bases and J by 1 base, with 18 bases between. This CDR3 contains 18 residues. CDR1 is MNHEY and CDR2 is SVGEGT in the germline V gene. The CDR3 DNA reads as TGTGCCAGCAGTTACCTTCAGGCTAAAAGGGGGTCCTACAATGAGCAGTTCTTC. Translation gives CASSYLQAKRGSYNEQFF.

The chain uses TRBV5-5 and TRBJ2-5; D might be TRBD2 (6 bases). The CDR3 has 14 amino acids. From germline, CDR1 is SGHKS and CDR2 YYEKEE (reference sequence). V was shortened by 0 bases and J by 3 bases, with 9 bases between the two germline ends. The CDR3 region has the DNA TGTGCCAGCAGCTTGGTTACGGGGGAAGAGACCCAGTACTTC. It encodes CASSLVTGEETQYF.

The genes are TRBV29-1 and TRBJ2-2; 10 nucleotides match TRBD2. Germline CDR1 and CDR2: SQVTM and ANQGSEA. Germline trimming cut 6 bases from V and 5 bases from J; bases unmatched to any gene: 3. The CDR3 extends over 13 amino acids. Here the CDR3 DNA reads TGCAGCGTCTTGACTAGCGGGACCGGGGAGCTGTTTTTT. Protein product: CSVLTSGTGELFF.

This sequence joins TRBV5-1 and TRBJ1-1; D is undetermined. V lost 2 bases to trimming and J lost 5 bases, with 22 bases between them. The CDR3 consists of 17 residues. Germline loops: CDR1 SGHRS, CDR2 YFSETQ. This CDR3 reads CASSLTPGSGSTTEAFF. For the CDR3, the DNA is TGCGCCAGCAGCTTAACCCCCGGGTCGGGGTCTACGACTGAAGCTTTCTTT.

V and J are TRBV25-1 and TRBJ2-3; 7 bases match TRBD2. Germline trimming cut 8 bases from V and 4 bases from J; bases unmatched to any gene: 9. This CDR3 region has 14 residues. The V gene's germline CDR1 is MGHDK and CDR2 SYGVNS. The CDR3, as DNA: TGTGCCAGCGGGGAGGGGCGGGACGCAGATACGCAGTATTTT. It codes for CASGEGRDADTQYF.

This clone was observed a single time. J is TRBJ1-1 and V is TRBV7-2; perhaps TRBD1 as D (6 bases). The germline V gene has CDR1 SGHTA and CDR2 FQGNSA. The V gene lost 2 bases and the J gene lost 5 bases, with 15 bases spanning the gap. The CDR3 is 15 residues long. The CDR3 is CASSLQPDRTTEAFF. In DNA, the CDR3 is TGTGCCAGCAGCTTACAACCCGACAGGACGACTGAAGCTTTCTTT.

V is TRBV14 and J is TRBJ1-3; maybe TRBD1 (5 bases). Trimming stripped 1 base from V and 3 bases from J, with 10 bases between. The CDR3 is 15 amino acids. CDR1 and CDR2 (germline): SGHDN, FVKESK. The CDR3 bases are TGTGCCAGCAGCCAAGGTTCAGGGTATGGAAACACCATATATTTT. It yields the protein CASSQGSGYGNTIYF.

The chain recombines TRBV2 with TRBJ2-7; no clear D gene. V lost 8 bases and J lost 3, with 14 bases in between. Germline CDR1 is SNHLY and CDR2 is FYNNEI. This CDR3 comprises 13 residues. In DNA, the CDR3 is TGTGCCAGCCTAACGGAGAGAAACTACGAGCAGTACTTC. Translating it yields CASLTERNYEQYF.

In this sample, this clone turned up a few times. Other DNA sequences in this sample translate to the same CDR3. The V call is TRBV7-2, the J call TRBJ1-1; no clear D. The CDR3 is 13 amino acids. The V gene's germline CDR1 is SGHTA and CDR2 FQGNSA. V lost 1 base and J lost 1, with 4 bases in between. The CDR3, as DNA: TGTGCCAGCAGCTTAGACAGGAACACTGAAGCTTTCTTT. Its protein product is CASSLDRNTEAFF.

The chain is built from TRBV29-1 and TRBJ1-2; TRBD1 agrees at 9 bases. Germline V gene lookup returns CDR1 SQVTM and CDR2 ANQGSEA. There are 14 residues in the CDR3. Trimming at V came to 4 bases and at J to 1 base, leaving 4 bases not matched to a gene. CDR3 DNA: TGCAGCGTTGCAGGGACAGGGAGTAACTATGGCTACACCTTC. Residues: CSVAGTGSNYGYTF.

This chain links TRBV5-6 with TRBJ2-7; TRBD2 matches 8 bases. This CDR3 contains 16 residues. With 0 bases clipped from V and 2 bases from J, the junction kept 7 bases outside the gene matches. Germline CDR1 SGHDT, CDR2 YYEEEE. CDR3 in DNA: TGTGCCAGCAGCTTGGCACCGGGAGGGAGAACCTACGAGCAGTACTTC. Amino acids: CASSLAPGGRTYEQYF.

Here the CDR3 reads CASSPLGYRGKTEAFF. CDR3 sequence (DNA): TGTGCCAGCAGTCCCCTCGGTTACAGGGGGAAAACTGAAGCTTTCTTT. The J gene is TRBJ1-1, the V gene TRBV7-9, with 8 bases matching TRBD1. The V gene's germline CDR1 is SEHNR and CDR2 FQNEAQ (reference sequence). Trimming at V came to 6 bases and at J to 5 bases, leaving 14 bases not matched to a gene. The CDR3 length is 16 residues.